Each of the 27 T cell receptor beta chains below was sequenced from the same sample in a study of T cell responses to AZD1222 COVID-19 vaccine. Profiling relied on immunoSEQ multiplex PCR, and the TCRdb table lists in-frame clones only, not all of them. The sample contains about 130,000 clones, 85% to 90% of which appear only once. Here the sequenced sample was peripheral blood, taken 28 days after the second AZD1222 dose. Source of these receptors: an adult who received the AZD1222 COVID-19 vaccine.

The chain employs TRBV6-5 and TRBJ1-4, with D maybe TRBD1 (5 bases). V shed 0 bases and J shed 8 bases, with 7 bases lying between them. The CDR3 runs to 13 residues. Germline V gene lookup returns CDR1 MNHEY and CDR2 SVGAGI. The CDR3 reads CASSYSEGEKLFF. The CDR3, as DNA: TGTGCCAGCAGTTACTCGGAGGGGGAAAAACTGTTTTTT.

This chain uses TRBV27 with TRBJ1-1, with 7 bases identical to TRBD1. CDR1 and CDR2 (germline): MNHEY, SMNVEV (reference sequence). Trimming at V came to 4 bases and at J to 1 base, leaving 6 bases not matched to a gene. The CDR3 has 15 amino acids. In DNA form, the CDR3 reads TGTGCCAGCAGTTCGGAAAGGACAGGGAACACTGAAGCTTTCTTT. The encoded protein is CASSSERTGNTEAFF.

The chain is built from TRBV11-2 and TRBJ1-2, with a possible D match to TRBD1 (5 bases). The germline V and J ends were trimmed by 0 bases and 7 bases, with 12 bases remaining between them. The V gene's germline CDR1 is SGHAT and CDR2 FQNNGV. The CDR3 length is 14 residues. The CDR3 DNA reads as TGTGCCAGCAGCTTAGACAGGGTAACGGCTGGCTACACCTTC. Encoded protein: CASSLDRVTAGYTF.

The V call is TRBV24-1, the J call TRBJ2-1; 9 nucleotides match TRBD2. This CDR3 is built from 16 residues. With 3 bases clipped from V and 3 bases from J, the junction kept 5 bases outside the gene matches. The V gene's germline CDR1 is KGHDR and CDR2 SFDVKD. The CDR3 here is CATSDQTSGHYNEQFF. The CDR3 DNA sequence: TGTGCCACCAGTGATCAGACTAGCGGTCACTACAATGAGCAGTTCTTC.

This chain joins TRBV5-5 and TRBJ2-1; perhaps D is TRBD1 or TRBD2 (6 bases each). V lost 3 bases to trimming and J lost 4 bases, with 14 bases between them. This CDR3 comprises 15 residues. The germline V gene encodes CDR1 SGHKS and CDR2 YYEKEE (reference sequence). In nucleotides, the CDR3 is TGTGCCAGCAGCTCCGAGGGGGGAAATTACAATGAGCAGTTCTTC. Its protein is CASSSEGGNYNEQFF.

This chain connects TRBV7-8 to TRBJ1-4; 10 nucleotides agree with TRBD1. V trimming: 5 bases; J trimming: 8 bases; junction bases outside the gene matches: 5. CDR3 length: 14 amino acids. The germline CDR1 and CDR2 sequences are SGHVS and FQNEAQ. The CDR3 sequence is CASSQTGGQEKLFF. In DNA form, the CDR3 reads TGTGCCAGCAGCCAGACAGGGGGCCAGGAAAAACTGTTTTTT. Full variable domain (rest looked up from reference TRBV7-8 and TRBJ1-4): GAGVSQSPRYKVAKRGQDVALRCDPISGHVSLFWYQQALGQGPEFLTYFQNEAQLDKSGLPSDRFFAERPEGSVSTLKIQRTQQEDSAVYLCASSQTGGQEKLFFGSGTQLSVL.

The CDR3, as DNA: TGTGCCATCATGGGACAGGGAGAGGGCACTGAAGCTTTCTTT. Its translation: CAIMGQGEGTEAFF. The rearrangement uses TRBV10-3 and TRBJ1-1; 9 bases line up with TRBD1. Germline values: CDR1 ENHRY, CDR2 SYGVKD. The CDR3 consists of 14 residues. Trimming took 7 bases from V and 4 from J; bases not matched to a gene: 7.

The chain links TRBV19 to TRBJ2-4; no clear D. Germline CDR1 reads LNHDA; CDR2 reads SQIVND (reference sequence). The CDR3 has 16 residues. Trimming cost V 1 base and J 0 bases, with 10 bases left between them. The CDR3 reads CASSIAPALAKNIQYF. CDR3 in DNA: TGTGCCAGTAGTATAGCCCCGGCTCTAGCCAAAAACATTCAGTACTTC. Full variable domain (rest looked up from reference TRBV19 and TRBJ2-4): DGGITQSPKYLFRKEGQNVTLSCEQNLNHDAMYWYRQDPGQGLRLIYYSQIVNDFQKGDIAEGYSVSREKKESFPLTVTSAQKNPTAFYLCASSIAPALAKNIQYFGAGTRLSVL.

As DNA, the CDR3 is TGTGCCAGCAGCTTAGGGGCCATTCAGTACTTC. Its translation: CASSLGAIQYF. The V gene is TRBV11-2, the J gene TRBJ2-4; D remains ambiguous. The CDR3 is 11 amino acids. V was shortened by 1 base and J by 9 bases, with 4 bases between the two germline ends. The germline V gene has CDR1 SGHAT and CDR2 FQNNGV.

The chain employs TRBV11-2 and TRBJ2-7; D unclear. Trimming cost V 1 base and J 2 bases, with 12 bases left between them. The CDR3 is 15 residues long. Germline lookup yields CDR1 SGHAT and CDR2 FQNNGV. CDR3 sequence (DNA): TGTGCCAGCAGCTTAGGGACGGTAGGAACCTACGAGCAGTACTTC. This codes for CASSLGTVGTYEQYF.

This chain connects TRBV6-1 to TRBJ2-5; possibly TRBD1 for D (6 bases). The V end was cut by 5 bases, the J end by 5 bases, with 12 bases between. CDR1 is MNHNS and CDR2 is SASEGT in the germline V gene. The CDR3 totals 13 residues. CDR3: CASSTGQSETQYF. Here the CDR3 DNA reads TGTGCCAGCAGTACCGGACAGTCGGAGACCCAGTACTTC.

This sequence joins TRBV29-1 and TRBJ1-1; D might be TRBD1 (6 bases). The ends were cut back, 1 base at V and 1 base at J, with 13 bases in the middle. The CDR3 runs 15 residues. CDR1 is SQVTM, CDR2 ANQGSEA, per germline. CDR3 bases: TGCAGCGTTGAAGGTATTGGGGGCAGGAACACTGAAGCTTTCTTT. It specifies CSVEGIGGRNTEAFF.

V and J are TRBV6-5 and TRBJ1-5; 8 bases are a match to TRBD1. CDR1 MNHEY and CDR2 SVGAGI come from the germline V gene. The CDR3 sequence is 15 residues long. The junction had 9 bases not matched to a gene; V was cut back by 5 bases and J by 6 bases. For the CDR3, the DNA is TGTGCCAGCAGTCGGACGGGACAGGCACTTCAGCCCCAGCATTTT. Encoded protein: CASSRTGQALQPQHF.

The chain is built from TRBV5-1 and TRBJ2-3; 14 bases agree with TRBD2. The CDR3 loop spans 17 amino acids. Germline V gene sequence: CDR1 SGHRS, CDR2 YFSETQ. V was clipped by 0 bases and J by 2 bases; unmatched bases: 2. The CDR3 DNA follows: TGCGCCAGCAGCTTGGGGACTAGCGGGGGGAACACAGATACGCAGTATTTT. Its protein product is CASSLGTSGGNTDTQYF. Combining the CDR3 with reference TRBV5-1 and TRBJ2-3 gives the whole variable domain KAGVTQTPRYLIKTRGQQVTLSCSPISGHRSVSWYQQTPGQGLQFLFEYFSETQRNKGNFPGRFSGRQFSNSRSEMNVSTLELGDSALYLCASSLGTSGGNTDTQYFGPGTRLTVL.

This chain uses TRBV11-2 with TRBJ1-1; D is possibly TRBD1 (5 bases). Per the germline V gene, CDR1 is SGHAT and CDR2 is FQNNGV. This CDR3 is built from 15 residues. The V end lost 2 bases, the J end lost 7 bases, and 17 bases lay between the germline ends. The CDR3 bases are TGTGCCAGCAGCTTACGGGGAGGGGCCATTATTGAAGCTTTCTTT. It translates to CASSLRGGAIIEAFF.

The chain links TRBV6-5 to TRBJ1-6, with D hard to call. Germline-derived CDR1 and CDR2 are MNHEY and SVGAGI. This CDR3 has 16 amino acids. The V end lost 4 bases, the J end lost 0 bases, and 10 bases lay between the germline ends. The CDR3 nucleotides read TGTGCCAGCAGTTTCCGCCCCAGCTCCTATAATTCACCCCTCCACTTT. It codes for CASSFRPSSYNSPLHF.

V gene TRBV2 combines with J gene TRBJ2-1, with no clear D. The CDR3 is 12 residues long. Looked up from germline, CDR1 is SNHLY and CDR2 is FYNNEI. Trimming shortened V by 5 bases and J by 8 bases, and 10 bases separated the two germline ends. The CDR3 is CASSYTADEQFF. Here the CDR3 DNA reads TGTGCCAGCAGTTACACAGCAGATGAGCAGTTCTTC.

Turning to this clone: Additional DNA sequences in this sample encode the identical CDR3. This chain links TRBV3-1 (or the pseudogene TRBV3-2) with TRBJ1-5; tentative D call: TRBD1 (5 bases). The CDR3 length is 16 residues. Germline CDR1 reads LGHDT; CDR2 reads YNNKEL (reference sequence). V lost 0 bases and J lost 2, with 11 bases in between. The CDR3 region has the DNA TGTGCCAGCAGCCAAGATGGGGGATTAGGCAATCAGCCCCAGCATTTT. Amino acid sequence: CASSQDGGLGNQPQHF.

The chain employs TRBV11-2 and TRBJ2-1, with 8 bases that match TRBD2. The CDR3 runs 15 residues. V lost 5 bases and J lost 7; bases outside the gene matches: 10. Germline assignment: CDR1 SGHAT and CDR2 FQNNGV. The CDR3 spells CASSPGVAGWNEQFF. The CDR3 DNA follows: TGTGCCAGCAGCCCGGGGGTAGCGGGGTGGAATGAGCAGTTCTTC.

The CDR3 region has the DNA TGTGCCAGCAGCTCCTCTAGCGGGGGTGACCTCACAGATACGCAGTATTTT. Its translation: CASSSSSGGDLTDTQYF. V usage is TRBV13 and J usage is TRBJ2-3, with 10 bases identical to TRBD2. The length of the CDR3 is 17 residues. Germline V lookup: CDR1 PRHDT, CDR2 FYEKMQ (reference sequence). V trimming: 4 bases; J trimming: 2 bases; junction bases outside the gene matches: 9.

The chain has TRBV6-5 and TRBJ1-5; D might be TRBD1 (5 bases). The V end was cut by 0 bases, the J end by 7 bases, with 13 bases between. The germline CDR1 and CDR2 sequences are MNHEY and SVGAGI. The CDR3 consists of 15 residues. The DNA for the CDR3 is TGTGCCAGCAGTTACTCAGGGGCGATGGGCCAGCCCCAGCATTTT. This gives the protein CASSYSGAMGQPQHF.

V is TRBV4-1 and J is TRBJ1-5; 11 bases match TRBD1. CDR1 and CDR2 (germline): MGHRA, YSYEKL. This CDR3 region has 16 residues. The J segment lost 6 bases and the V segment lost 0 bases, leaving 4 bases of the junction unmatched. The CDR3 DNA reads TGCGCCAGCAGCCAAGAGGACAGGGGGCTTTCTCAGCCCCAGCATTTT. The encoded protein is CASSQEDRGLSQPQHF.

The gene calls are TRBV7-2 and TRBJ2-3; 8 nucleotides align to TRBD2. Germline V lookup: CDR1 SGHTA, CDR2 FQGNSA. V was pared by 6 bases and J by 4 bases, with 9 bases of the junction left unmatched. The CDR3 length is 15 residues. CDR3 loop: CASRLTGGPSDTQYF. CDR3 DNA sequence: TGTGCCAGCAGACTAACGGGGGGGCCCTCAGATACGCAGTATTTT.

J is TRBJ1-5 and V is TRBV28; D perhaps matches TRBD1 (5 bases). V lost 10 bases to trimming and J lost 3 bases, with 22 bases between them. The CDR3 contains 16 residues. Looked up from germline, CDR1 is MDHEN and CDR2 is SYDVKM. CDR3 amino acids: CATILTGGGSNQPQHF. CDR3 DNA: TGTGCCACCATTTTAACGGGGGGGGGTTCCAATCAGCCCCAGCATTTT.

The chain recombines TRBV19 with TRBJ1-1; D is ambiguous. CDR1 is LNHDA, CDR2 SQIVND, per germline (reference sequence). The CDR3 is 12 amino acids. V was trimmed by 5 bases and J by 6 bases, leaving 10 bases between them. The CDR3 DNA follows: TGTGCCAGTAGTCCGGGGATAGCTGAAGCTTTCTTT. Translated: CASSPGIAEAFF.

The V call is TRBV28, the J call TRBJ1-3; possible D gene TRBD1, 6 bases. CDR1 and CDR2 (germline): MDHEN, SYDVKM. The CDR3 sequence is 15 residues long. V lost 4 bases, J lost 0 bases, and 10 bases lay in between. The CDR3 protein is CASSSGTSSGNTIYF. CDR3 in DNA: TGTGCCAGCAGTTCCGGGACAAGCTCTGGAAACACCATATATTTT.

The rearrangement links TRBV6-1 to TRBJ2-7; a possible D gene is TRBD1 (6 bases). Germline V gene data show CDR1 as MNHNS and CDR2 as SASEGT. There are 13 residues in the CDR3. V gave up 3 bases and J gave up 4 bases, with 10 bases separating them. In nucleotides, the CDR3 is TGTGCCAGCAGTGATTCGGACAGTTACGAGCAGTACTTC. Amino acids: CASSDSDSYEQYF.